The clone carrying this T cell receptor beta chain appeared a few times. As yet, its antigen is unknown. The data were taken from a study of response to subunit inactivated influenza vaccine. Notes on the study in general: Each seasonal flu vaccination may recruit only limited new T cells, authors suggested.

V gave up 0 bases and J gave up 3 bases; unmatched junction bases: 7. The length of the CDR3 is 16 residues. Germline V gene data show CDR1 as DFQATT and CDR2 as SNEGSKA (reference sequence). One entry per CDR3 protein, called by TCRdb with MiXCR from the RT-PCR reads. The data show about 830,000 distinct CDR3 sequences, about 18% seen once. J is TRBJ1-5 and V is TRBV20-1, with 8 bases identical to TRBD1. The input for sequencing was PBMCs from blood, taken 4 to 6 days after vaccination. This receptor was taken from a man in his fifties who received an inactivated influenza vaccine. The CDR3 loop is CSARDKNRGFNQPQHF. For the CDR3, the DNA is TGCAGTGCTAGAGACAAAAACAGGGGGTTCAATCAGCCCCAGCATTTT.